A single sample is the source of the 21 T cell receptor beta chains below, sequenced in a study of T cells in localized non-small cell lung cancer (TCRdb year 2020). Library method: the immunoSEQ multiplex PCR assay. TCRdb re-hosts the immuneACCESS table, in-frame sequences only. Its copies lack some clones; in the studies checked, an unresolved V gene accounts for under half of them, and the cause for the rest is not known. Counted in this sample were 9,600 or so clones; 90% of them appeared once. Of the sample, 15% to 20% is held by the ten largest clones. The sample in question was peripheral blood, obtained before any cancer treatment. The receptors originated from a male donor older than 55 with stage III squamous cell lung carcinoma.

The CDR3 DNA is TGCGCCAGCAGCCAAGGACAGAACACCGGGGAGCTGTTTTTT. It yields the protein CASSQGQNTGELFF. The rearrangement links TRBV4-1 to TRBJ2-2, with D uncertain. The length of the CDR3 is 14 residues. V lost 1 base, J lost 1 base, and 4 bases lay in between. CDR1 is MGHRA and CDR2 is YSYEKL in the germline V gene.

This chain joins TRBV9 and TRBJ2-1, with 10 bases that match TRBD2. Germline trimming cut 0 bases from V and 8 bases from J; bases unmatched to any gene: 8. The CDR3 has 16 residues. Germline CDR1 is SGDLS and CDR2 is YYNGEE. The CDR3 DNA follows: TGTGCCAGCAGCGTAGGGTTAAGCGGGGGGGCCTATGAGCAGTTCTTC. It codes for CASSVGLSGGAYEQFF.

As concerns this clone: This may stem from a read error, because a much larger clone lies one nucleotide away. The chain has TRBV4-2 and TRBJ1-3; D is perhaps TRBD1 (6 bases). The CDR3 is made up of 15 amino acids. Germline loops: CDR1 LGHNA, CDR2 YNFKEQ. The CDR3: CASSQEDRSGDTIYF. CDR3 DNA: TGTGCCAGCAGCCAAGAAGACAGGTCTGGAGACACCATATATTTT.

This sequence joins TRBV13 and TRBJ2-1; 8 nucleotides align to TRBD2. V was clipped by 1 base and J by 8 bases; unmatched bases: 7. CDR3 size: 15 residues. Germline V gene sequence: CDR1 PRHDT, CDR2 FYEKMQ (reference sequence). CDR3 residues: CASSLAGGRNDEQFF. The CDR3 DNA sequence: TGTGCCAGCAGCTTAGCGGGGGGGCGGAACGATGAGCAGTTCTTC.

DNA for the CDR3: TGTGCCAGCAGTTCGGATGGCTATGAGCAGTTCTTC. Its protein is CASSSDGYEQFF. The V call is TRBV5-4, the J call TRBJ2-1; D remains unclear. Trimming removed 5 bases from V and 8 bases from J, with 11 bases in between. The CDR3 runs to 12 residues. The V gene's germline CDR1 is SGHNT and CDR2 YYREEE (reference sequence).

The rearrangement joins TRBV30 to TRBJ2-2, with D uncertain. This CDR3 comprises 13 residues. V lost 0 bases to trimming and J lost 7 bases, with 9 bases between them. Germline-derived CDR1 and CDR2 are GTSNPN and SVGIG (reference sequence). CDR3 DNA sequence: TGTGCCTGGAGTGTAAGGGTGGGCGGGGAGCTGTTTTTT. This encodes CAWSVRVGGELFF.

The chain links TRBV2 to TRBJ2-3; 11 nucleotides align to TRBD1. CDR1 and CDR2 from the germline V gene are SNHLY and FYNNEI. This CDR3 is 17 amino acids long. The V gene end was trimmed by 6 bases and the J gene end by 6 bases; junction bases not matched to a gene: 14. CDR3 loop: CASSALWTGGDRDTQYF. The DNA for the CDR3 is TGTGCCAGCAGCGCTCTCTGGACAGGGGGCGATAGGGATACGCAGTATTTT.

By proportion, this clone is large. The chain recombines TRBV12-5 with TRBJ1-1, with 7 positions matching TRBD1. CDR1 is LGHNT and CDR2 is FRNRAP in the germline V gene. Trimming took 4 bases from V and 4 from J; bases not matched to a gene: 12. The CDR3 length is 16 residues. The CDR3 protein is CASGSSPGTVTTEAFF. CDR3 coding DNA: TGTGCTAGTGGTTCCTCCCCCGGGACAGTCACCACTGAAGCTTTCTTT.

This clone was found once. The CDR3 DNA follows: TGTGCCTGGAGTTACAGGTACAATGAGCAGTTCTTC. Translating gives CAWSYRYNEQFF. The chain carries TRBV30 and TRBJ2-1; TRBD1 is a possible D gene (5 bases). V was clipped by 2 bases and J by 4 bases, with 6 bases between them. CDR3 length: 12 amino acids. In germline, CDR1 is GTSNPN, CDR2 SVGIG (reference sequence).

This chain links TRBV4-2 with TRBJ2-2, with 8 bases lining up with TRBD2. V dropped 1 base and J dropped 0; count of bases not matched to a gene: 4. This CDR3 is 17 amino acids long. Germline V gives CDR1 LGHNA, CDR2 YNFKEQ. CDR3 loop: CASSQGAGAANTGELFF. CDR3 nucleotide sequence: TGTGCCAGCAGCCAAGGAGCGGGGGCCGCGAACACCGGGGAGCTGTTTTTT.

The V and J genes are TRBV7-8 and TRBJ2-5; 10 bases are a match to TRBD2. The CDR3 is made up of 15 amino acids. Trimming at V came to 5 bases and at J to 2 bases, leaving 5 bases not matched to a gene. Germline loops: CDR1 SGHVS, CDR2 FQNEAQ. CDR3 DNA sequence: TGTGCCAGCAGCCATTGGACTAGCGGACAAGAGACCCAGTACTTC. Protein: CASSHWTSGQETQYF.

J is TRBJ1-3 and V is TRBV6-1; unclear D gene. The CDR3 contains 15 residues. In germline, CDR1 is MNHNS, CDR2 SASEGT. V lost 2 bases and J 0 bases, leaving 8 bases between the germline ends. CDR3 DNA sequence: TGTGCCAGCAGTGAATCTTGGACCTCTGGAAACACCATATATTTT. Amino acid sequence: CASSESWTSGNTIYF.

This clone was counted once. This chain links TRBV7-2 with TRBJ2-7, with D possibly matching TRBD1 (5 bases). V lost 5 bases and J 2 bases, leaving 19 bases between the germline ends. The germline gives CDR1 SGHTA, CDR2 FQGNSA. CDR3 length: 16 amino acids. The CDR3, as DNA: TGTGCCAGCAGCACCTTCAAACAGGTGAACCCCTACGAGCAGTACTTC. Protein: CASSTFKQVNPYEQYF.

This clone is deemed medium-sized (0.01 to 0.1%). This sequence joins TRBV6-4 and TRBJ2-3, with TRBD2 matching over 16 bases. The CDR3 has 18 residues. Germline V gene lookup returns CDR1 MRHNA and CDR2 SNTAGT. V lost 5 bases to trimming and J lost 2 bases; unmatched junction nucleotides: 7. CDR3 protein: CASSSSGTSGGVTDTQYF. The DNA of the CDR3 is TGTGCCAGCAGTTCCTCCGGGACTAGCGGGGGGGTCACAGATACGCAGTATTTT.

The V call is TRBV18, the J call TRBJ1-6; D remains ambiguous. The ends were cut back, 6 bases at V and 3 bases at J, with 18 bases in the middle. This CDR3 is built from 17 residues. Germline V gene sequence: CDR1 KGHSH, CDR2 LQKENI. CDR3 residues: CASSPIRPGDYNSPLHF. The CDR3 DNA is TGTGCCAGCTCCCCTATCCGGCCAGGAGACTATAATTCACCCCTCCACTTT.

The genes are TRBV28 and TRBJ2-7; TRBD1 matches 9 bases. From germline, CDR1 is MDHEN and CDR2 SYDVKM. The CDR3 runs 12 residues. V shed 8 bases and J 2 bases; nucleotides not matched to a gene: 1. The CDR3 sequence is CASRDRAYEQYF. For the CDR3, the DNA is TGTGCCAGCCGGGACAGGGCCTACGAGCAGTACTTC.

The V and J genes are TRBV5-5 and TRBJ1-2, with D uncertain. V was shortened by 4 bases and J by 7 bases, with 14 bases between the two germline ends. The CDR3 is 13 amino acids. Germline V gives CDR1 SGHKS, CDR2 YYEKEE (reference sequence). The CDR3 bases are TGTGCCAGCAGCACAGTCCCGGGAGCTGGCTACACCTTC. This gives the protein CASSTVPGAGYTF.

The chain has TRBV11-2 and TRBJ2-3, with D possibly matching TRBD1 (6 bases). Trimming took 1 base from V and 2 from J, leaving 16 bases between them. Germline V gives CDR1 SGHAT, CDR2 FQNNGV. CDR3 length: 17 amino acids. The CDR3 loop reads CASSLVGQSLFTDTQYF. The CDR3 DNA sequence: TGTGCCAGCAGCTTAGTCGGACAGAGCCTATTCACAGATACGCAGTATTTT.

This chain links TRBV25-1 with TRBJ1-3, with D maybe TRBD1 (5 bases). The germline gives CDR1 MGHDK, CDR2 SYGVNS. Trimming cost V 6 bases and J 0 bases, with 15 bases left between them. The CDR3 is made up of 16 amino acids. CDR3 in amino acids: CASSRDRAYSGNTIYF. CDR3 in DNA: TGTGCCAGCAGCCGAGACAGAGCATACTCTGGAAACACCATATATTTT.

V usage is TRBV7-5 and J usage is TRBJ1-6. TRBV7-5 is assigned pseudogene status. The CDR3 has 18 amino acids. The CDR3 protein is CARSLAPRTSSYNSPLHF. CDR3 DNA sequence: TGTGCCAGAAGCTTAGCCCCCAGGACGAGCTCCTATAATTCACCCCTCCACTTT.

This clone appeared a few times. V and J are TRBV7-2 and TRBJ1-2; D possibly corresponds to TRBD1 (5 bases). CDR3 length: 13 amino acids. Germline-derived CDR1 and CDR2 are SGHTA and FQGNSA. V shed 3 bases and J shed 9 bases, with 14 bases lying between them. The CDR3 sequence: CASSFRGWGSYTF. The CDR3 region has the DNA TGTGCCAGCAGCTTTAGGGGATGGGGGAGCTACACCTTC.